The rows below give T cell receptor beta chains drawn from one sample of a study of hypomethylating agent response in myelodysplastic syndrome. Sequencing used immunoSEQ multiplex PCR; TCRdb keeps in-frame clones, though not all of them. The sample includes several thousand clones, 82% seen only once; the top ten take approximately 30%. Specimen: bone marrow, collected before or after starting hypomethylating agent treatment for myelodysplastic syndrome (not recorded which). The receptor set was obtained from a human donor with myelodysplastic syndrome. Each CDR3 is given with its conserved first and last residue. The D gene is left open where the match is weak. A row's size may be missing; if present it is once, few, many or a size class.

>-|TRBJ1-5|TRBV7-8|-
CASSWISGRNQPQHF
TGTGCCAGCAGCTGGATTTCGGGGCGTAATCAGCCCCAGCATTTT
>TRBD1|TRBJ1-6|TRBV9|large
CASSVGAGGGSPLHF
TGTGCCAGCAGCGTAGGCGCAGGGGGCGGGTCACCCCTCCACTTT
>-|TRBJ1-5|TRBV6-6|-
CASSLVGSNQPQHF
TGTGCCAGCAGCCTCGTAGGCAGCAATCAGCCCCAGCATTTT
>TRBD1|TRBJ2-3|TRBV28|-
CASSSYSTGGDTQYF
TGTGCCAGCAGTTCCTACTCGACAGGGGGCGATACGCAGTATTTT
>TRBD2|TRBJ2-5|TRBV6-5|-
CASRKLAGGEETQYF
TGTGCCAGCAGAAAGCTAGCGGGAGGGGAAGAGACCCAGTACTTC
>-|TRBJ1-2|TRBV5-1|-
CASSAQGTGYTF
TGCGCCAGCAGCGCACAGGGAACTGGCTACACCTTC
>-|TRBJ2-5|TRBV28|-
CASNSLSAGEETQYF
TGTGCCAGCAACAGTTTATCTGCAGGGGAGGAGACCCAGTACTTC
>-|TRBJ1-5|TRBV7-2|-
CASSLTNRGQPQHF
TGTGCCAGCAGCTTAACAAATAGGGGGCAGCCCCAGCATTTT
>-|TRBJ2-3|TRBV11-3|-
CASSLGGTDTQYF
TGTGCCAGCAGCTTAGGAGGGACAGATACGCAGTATTTT
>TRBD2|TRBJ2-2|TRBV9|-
CASSPSGRAGTGELFF
TGTGCCAGCAGCCCTAGCGGGAGGGCGGGCACCGGGGAGCTGTTTTTT
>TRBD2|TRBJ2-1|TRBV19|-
CASSRGGREQFF
TGTGCCAGTAGTAGGGGAGGGCGTGAGCAGTTCTTC
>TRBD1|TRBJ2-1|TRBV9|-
CASSFASDRGGNEQFF
TGTGCCAGCAGCTTCGCCAGTGACAGGGGGGGGAATGAGCAGTTCTTC
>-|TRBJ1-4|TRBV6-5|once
CASSYSLTNEKLFF
TGTGCCAGCAGTTACTCCTTAACTAATGAAAAACTGTTTTTT
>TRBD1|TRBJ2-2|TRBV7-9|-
CASSFATGVTGELFF
TGTGCCAGCAGCTTCGCGACAGGGGTCACCGGGGAGCTGTTTTTT
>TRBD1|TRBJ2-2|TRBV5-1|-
CASSLTGQENTGELFF
TGCGCCAGCAGCTTGACGGGACAGGAAAACACCGGGGAGCTGTTTTTT
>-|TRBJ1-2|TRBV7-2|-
CASSLPFAGYTF
TGTGCCAGCAGCCTTCCGTTTGCCGGCTACACCTTC
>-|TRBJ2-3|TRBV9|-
CASSVEGRLDTQYF
TGTGCCAGCAGCGTAGAGGGGCGTCTAGATACGCAGTATTTT
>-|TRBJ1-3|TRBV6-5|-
CASRPSGTGNTIYF
TGTGCCAGCAGACCGTCAGGGACTGGAAACACCATATATTTT
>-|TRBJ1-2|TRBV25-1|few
CASSEYEGVSYTF
TGTGCCAGCAGTGAATATGAGGGGGTGAGCTACACCTTC
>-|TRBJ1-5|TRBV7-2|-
CASGTSNQPQHF
TGTGCCAGCGGTACTAGCAATCAGCCCCAGCATTTT
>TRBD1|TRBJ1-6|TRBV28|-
CASIPQGPDNSPLHF
TGTGCCAGCATTCCACAGGGGCCGGATAATTCACCCCTCCACTTT
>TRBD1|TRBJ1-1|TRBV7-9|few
CASSPDRENTEAFF
TGTGCCAGCAGCCCGGACAGGGAGAACACTGAAGCTTTCTTT
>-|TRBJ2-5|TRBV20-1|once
CSASEGETQYF
TGCAGTGCTAGCGAGGGGGAGACCCAGTACTTC
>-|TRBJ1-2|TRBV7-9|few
CASSFHGQRLTGYTF
TGTGCCAGCAGCTTTCACGGACAAAGGTTGACGGGCTACACCTTC
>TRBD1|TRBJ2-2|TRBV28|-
CASSKRQGRVTGELFF
TGTGCCAGCAGCAAAAGACAGGGCAGGGTCACCGGGGAGCTGTTTTTT
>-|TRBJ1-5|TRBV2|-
CAIRTGSNQPQHF
TGTGCCATCCGAACGGGTAGCAATCAGCCCCAGCATTTT
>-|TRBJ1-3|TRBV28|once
CASRGTLGRLNTIYF
TGTGCCAGCAGGGGGACTCTGGGGCGTTTAAACACCATATATTTT
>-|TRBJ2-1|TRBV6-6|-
CASAPLALYNEQFF
TGTGCCAGCGCGCCGCTAGCGCTCTACAATGAGCAGTTCTTC
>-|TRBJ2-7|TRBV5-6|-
CASSLGAYEQYF
TGTGCCAGCAGCCTTGGCGCTTACGAGCAGTACTTC
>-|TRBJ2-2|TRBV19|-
CASSIRFGELFF
TGTGCCAGTAGTATCAGGTTCGGGGAGCTGTTTTTT
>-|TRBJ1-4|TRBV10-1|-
CASGPRAKANEKLFF
TGCGCCAGTGGCCCGAGGGCTAAGGCTAATGAAAAACTGTTTTTT
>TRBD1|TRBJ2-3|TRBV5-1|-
CASSLGATQGAGDTQYF
TGCGCCAGCAGCCTGGGGGCCACACAGGGGGCTGGAGATACGCAGTATTTT
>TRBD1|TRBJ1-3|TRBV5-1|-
CASSRGQGETPGNTIYF
TGCGCCAGCAGCCGTGGACAGGGTGAGACCCCTGGAAACACCATATATTTT
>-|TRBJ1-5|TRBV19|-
CASSEGRTWEPQHF
TGTGCCAGTAGTGAGGGACGGACTTGGGAGCCCCAGCATTTT
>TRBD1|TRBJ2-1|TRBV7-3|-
CASRPTGTGNYNEQFF
TGTGCCAGCAGACCTACCGGGACAGGGAACTACAATGAGCAGTTCTTC
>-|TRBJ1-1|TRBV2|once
CASSDMLGTNTEAFF
TGTGCCAGCAGTGATATGTTAGGGACCAACACTGAAGCTTTCTTT
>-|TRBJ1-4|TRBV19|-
CASIRDSGKLFF
TGTGCCAGTATCCGGGACTCAGGAAAACTGTTTTTT
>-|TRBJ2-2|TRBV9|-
CASNRGSGELFF
TGTGCCTCGAACCGGGGCTCCGGGGAGCTGTTTTTT
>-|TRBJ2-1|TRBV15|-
CATSSRGAGSYNEQFF
TGTGCCACCAGCAGCCGGGGGGCGGGATCCTACAATGAGCAGTTCTTC